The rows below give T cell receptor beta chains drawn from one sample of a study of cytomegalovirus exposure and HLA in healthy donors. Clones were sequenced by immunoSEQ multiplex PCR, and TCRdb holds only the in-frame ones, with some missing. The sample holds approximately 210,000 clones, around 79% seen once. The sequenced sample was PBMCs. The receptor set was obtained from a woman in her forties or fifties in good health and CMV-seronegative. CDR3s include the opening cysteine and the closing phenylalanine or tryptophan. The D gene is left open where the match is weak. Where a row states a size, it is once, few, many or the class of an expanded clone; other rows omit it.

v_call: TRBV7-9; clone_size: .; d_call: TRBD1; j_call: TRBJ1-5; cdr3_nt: TGTGCCAGCAGCCAGGGGACAGGGAATCAGCCCCAGCATTTT; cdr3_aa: CASSQGTGNQPQHF
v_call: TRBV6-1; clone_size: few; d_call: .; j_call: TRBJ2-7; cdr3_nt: TGTGCCAGCAGACCCAGCGGACCCTTCGAGCAGTACTTC; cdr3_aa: CASRPSGPFEQYF
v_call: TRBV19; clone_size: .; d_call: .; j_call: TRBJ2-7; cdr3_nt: TGTGCCAGTAGCCCGGGAGCCCCCTACGAGCAGTACTTC; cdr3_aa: CASSPGAPYEQYF
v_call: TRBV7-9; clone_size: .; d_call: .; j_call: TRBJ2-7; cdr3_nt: TGTGCCAGCAGCTCCTCACCTCCCGGGACTTTGAGCTCCTACGAGCAGTACTTC; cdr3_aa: CASSSSPPGTLSSYEQYF
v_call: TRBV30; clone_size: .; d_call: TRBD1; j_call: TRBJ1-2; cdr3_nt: TGTGCCTGGACCCCGACTCGACAGGGCCATGGCTACACCTTC; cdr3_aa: CAWTPTRQGHGYTF
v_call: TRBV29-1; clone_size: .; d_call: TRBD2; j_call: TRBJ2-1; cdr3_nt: TGCAGCGTGGGCGGGACTATCTACAATGAGCAGTTCTTC; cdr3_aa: CSVGGTIYNEQFF
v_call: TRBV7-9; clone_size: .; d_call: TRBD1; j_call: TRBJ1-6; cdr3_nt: TGTGCCAGCAGCCCCCCGGGACAGGCTAATTCACCCCTCCACTTT; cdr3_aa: CASSPPGQANSPLHF
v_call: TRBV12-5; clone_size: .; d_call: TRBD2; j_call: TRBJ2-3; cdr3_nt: TGTGCTAGTGGTGCGGGAGAGTGGACAGATACGCAGTATTTT; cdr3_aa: CASGAGEWTDTQYF
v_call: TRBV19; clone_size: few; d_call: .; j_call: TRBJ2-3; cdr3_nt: TGTGCCAGTAGTATTGGGGATCCGGGAGAGGGTACAGATACGCAGTATTTT; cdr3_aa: CASSIGDPGEGTDTQYF
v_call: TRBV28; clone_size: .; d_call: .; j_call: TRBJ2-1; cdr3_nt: TGTGCCAGCAGTTTATCGGCCTACAATGAGCAGTTCTTC; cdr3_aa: CASSLSAYNEQFF
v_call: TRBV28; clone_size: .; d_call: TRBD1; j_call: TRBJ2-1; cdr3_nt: TGTGCCAGCAGTCCAACCGCAGGGGGTCAATACAATGAGCAGTTCTTC; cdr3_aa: CASSPTAGGQYNEQFF
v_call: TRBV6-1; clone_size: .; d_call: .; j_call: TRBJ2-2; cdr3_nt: TGTGCCAGCAGTGACCTCCTGAGGGCGGGCGGGGAGCTGTTTTTT; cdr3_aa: CASSDLLRAGGELFF
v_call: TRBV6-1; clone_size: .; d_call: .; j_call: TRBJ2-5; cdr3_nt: TGTGCCAGCAGTGAGGCCCTGGGGGGAGCCCAAGAGACCCAGTACTTC; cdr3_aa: CASSEALGGAQETQYF
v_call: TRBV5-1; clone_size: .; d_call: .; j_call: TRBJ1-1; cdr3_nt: TGCGCCAGCAGTAGGAGGCCGGGCGAAAATACTGAAGCTTTCTTT; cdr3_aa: CASSRRPGENTEAFF
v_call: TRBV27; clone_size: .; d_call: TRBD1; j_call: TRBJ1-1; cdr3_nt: TGTGCCAGCAGTCCTCGACAGGGAGGTTATCCTGAAGCTTTCTTT; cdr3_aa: CASSPRQGGYPEAFF
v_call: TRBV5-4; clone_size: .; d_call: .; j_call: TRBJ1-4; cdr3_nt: TGTGCCAGCAGCTTGTGGGGGCCCGGCGCGAGTCGGGAAAAACTGTTTTTT; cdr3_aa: CASSLWGPGASREKLFF
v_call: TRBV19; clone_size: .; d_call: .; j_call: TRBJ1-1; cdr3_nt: TGTGCCAGTAGTATAGGGGTAGGGGCTCACACTGAAGCTTTCTTT; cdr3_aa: CASSIGVGAHTEAFF
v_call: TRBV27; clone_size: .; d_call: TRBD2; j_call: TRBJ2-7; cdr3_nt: TGTGCCAGCAGTCTGACTAGCGGGAGCACCGGGGAGCAGTACTTC; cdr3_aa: CASSLTSGSTGEQYF
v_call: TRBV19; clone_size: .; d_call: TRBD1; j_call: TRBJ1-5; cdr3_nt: TGTGCCAGTTCAGACAGGGGCAGCAATCAGCCCCAGCATTTT; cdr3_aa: CASSDRGSNQPQHF
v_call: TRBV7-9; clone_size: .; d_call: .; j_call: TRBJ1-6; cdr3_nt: TGTGCCAGCAGCTCTACCTATAATTCACCCCTCCACTTT; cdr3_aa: CASSSTYNSPLHF
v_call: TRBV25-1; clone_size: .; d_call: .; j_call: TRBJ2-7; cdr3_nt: TGTGCCAGCAGTGATTCCCGCGGGTCCCTCTACGAGCAGTACTTC; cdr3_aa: CASSDSRGSLYEQYF
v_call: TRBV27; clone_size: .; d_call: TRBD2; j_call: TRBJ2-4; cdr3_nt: TGTGCCAGTTCCATAGCGGGAGGGGGGAACATTCAGTACTTC; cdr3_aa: CASSIAGGGNIQYF
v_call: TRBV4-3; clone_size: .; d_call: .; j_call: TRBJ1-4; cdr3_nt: TGCGCCAGCAGCCAAGTACGGTCAGGGCGAAATGAAAAACTGTTTTTT; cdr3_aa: CASSQVRSGRNEKLFF
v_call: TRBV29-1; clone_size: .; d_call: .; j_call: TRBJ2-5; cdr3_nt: TGCAGCGTCCCCCTCCGGGACTTTCAAGAGACCCAGTACTTC; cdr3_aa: CSVPLRDFQETQYF
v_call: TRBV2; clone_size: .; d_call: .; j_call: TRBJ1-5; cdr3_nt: TGTGCCAGCAGTGAACGGGGGACCCGCAATCAGCCCCAGCATTTT; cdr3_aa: CASSERGTRNQPQHF
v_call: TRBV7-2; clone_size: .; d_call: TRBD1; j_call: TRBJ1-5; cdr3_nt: TGTGCCAGCAGTTCCGGGACAGTAGGCCAGCCCCAGCATTTT; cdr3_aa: CASSSGTVGQPQHF
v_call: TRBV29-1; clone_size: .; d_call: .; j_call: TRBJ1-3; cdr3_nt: TGCAGCGTTGCCTTCTCTGGAAACACCATATATTTT; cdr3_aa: CSVAFSGNTIYF
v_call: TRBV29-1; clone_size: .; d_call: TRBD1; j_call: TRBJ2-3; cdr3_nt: TGCAGCCTTCTGCAGGGGGCGCGAGATACGCAGTATTTT; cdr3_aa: CSLLQGARDTQYF
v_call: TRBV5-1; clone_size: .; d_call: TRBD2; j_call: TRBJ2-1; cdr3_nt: TGCGCCAGCAGCTTAAGCGGGGGCGGGGCACACAATGAGCAGTTCTTC; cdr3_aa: CASSLSGGGAHNEQFF